This T cell receptor beta chain appears in the sequencing data of a study of blood T cell repertoires in COVID-19. Germline lookup yields CDR1 MNHEY and CDR2 SVGEGT. The length of the CDR3 is 14 residues. V shed 4 bases and J shed 2 bases, with 9 bases lying between them. The repertoire was sequenced with immunoSEQ multiplex PCR; TCRdb's copy has only in-frame clones and lacks some. The data contain a few hundred thousand clones, approximately 92% of them seen just once; the ten biggest clones take up around 4.6%. The TCR originated in a woman aged 40 to 50 who had recovered from COVID-19. Sequencing was carried out using peripheral blood. The gene calls are TRBV6-2 or TRBV6-3 and TRBJ1-5; D unresolved. The CDR3 bases are TGTGCCAGCAGTTCCGGGATGGGCAATCAGCCCCAGCATTTT. Amino acids: CASSSGMGNQPQHF.